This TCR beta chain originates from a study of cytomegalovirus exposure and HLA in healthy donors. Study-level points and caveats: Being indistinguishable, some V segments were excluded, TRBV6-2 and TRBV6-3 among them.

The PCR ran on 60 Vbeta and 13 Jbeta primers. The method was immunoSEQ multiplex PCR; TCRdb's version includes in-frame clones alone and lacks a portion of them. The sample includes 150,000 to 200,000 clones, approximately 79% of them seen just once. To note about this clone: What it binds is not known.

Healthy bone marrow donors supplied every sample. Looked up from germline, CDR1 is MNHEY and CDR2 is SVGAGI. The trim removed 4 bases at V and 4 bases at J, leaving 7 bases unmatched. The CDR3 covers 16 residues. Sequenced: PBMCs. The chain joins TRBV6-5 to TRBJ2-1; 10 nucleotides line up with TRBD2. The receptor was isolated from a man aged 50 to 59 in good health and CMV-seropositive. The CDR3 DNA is TGTGCCAGCAGTTTGGAAGCGGGGGGGCGGTACAATGAGCAGTTCTTC. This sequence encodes CASSLEAGGRYNEQFF.